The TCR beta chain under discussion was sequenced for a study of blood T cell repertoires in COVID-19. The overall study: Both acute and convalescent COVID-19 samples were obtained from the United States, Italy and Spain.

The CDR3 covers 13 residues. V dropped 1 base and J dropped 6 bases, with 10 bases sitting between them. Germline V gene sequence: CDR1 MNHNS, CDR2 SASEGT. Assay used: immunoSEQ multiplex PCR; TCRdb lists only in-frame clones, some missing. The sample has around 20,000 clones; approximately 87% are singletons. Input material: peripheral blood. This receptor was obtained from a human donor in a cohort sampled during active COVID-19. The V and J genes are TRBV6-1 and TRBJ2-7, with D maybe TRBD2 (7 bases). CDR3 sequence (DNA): TGTGCCAGCAGTGAAGTGGGGGGGCGCGAGCAGTACTTC. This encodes CASSEVGGREQYF.